This T cell receptor beta chain was captured in a study of lymphopenia after photon versus proton radiotherapy (dated by TCRdb to about 2019). Broadly, across the study: Photon and proton radiation therapy were compared by the study for their immunological effects in patients with gastrointestinal tumors who developed high-grade lymphopenia. The goal of the study was to describe how the two radiation modalities differ in their effects on the immune system. The 15 to 20 patients in the cohort had gastrointestinal tumors, were treated with either photon or proton therapy, and subsequently developed lymphopenia.

The germline V gene provides CDR1 MDHEN and CDR2 SYDVKM. The germline ends are 11 bases apart after V is trimmed by 5 bases and J by 0 bases. From cysteine to phenylalanine, the CDR3 is 15 amino acids long. CDR3 DNA only is kept here, 45 bases in frame from base 1. Study-wide conclusions, independent of this receptor: The survival association was assessed only in patients who died, and the authors presented better survival with proton therapy as a possibility rather than a demonstrated result. Once the lymphocyte count had reached its nadir, the repertoires of photon-treated patients showed oligoclonal expansion, particularly of CD8+ Temra cells, and this expansion drove the decline in diversity. During treatment, patients who received proton therapy stayed relatively stable, whereas patients who received photon therapy lost naive T cells and TCR diversity and gained effector/memory populations. Across the cohort, among patients who died, a greater drop in TCR diversity after the nadir was inversely correlated with overall survival time.

Concerning this clone itself: Its antigen target is currently unknown. No clone much larger than this one lies a single base away; base qualities are absent.

Preparation of the library involved the immunoSEQ multiplex PCR assay. Alongside multiparametric flow cytometry, deep sequencing of rearranged TCR beta loci was used to profile the T cell repertoires. The immuneACCESS repertoire file appears here via TCRdb, limited to in-frame rearrangements. These files lack a portion of the clones; in checked studies, under half of the deficit traces to unresolved V genes, and the cause of the others is not known. For this sample the table gives tens of thousands of clones, of which 75% to 90% were detected only once. In total, the top ten clones hold 6.5% to 8.5% of the sample.

This TCR was sampled from a woman in her 70s with pancreatic cancer. Some clones in this sample may be carry-over from other donors' samples. The sequencing used peripheral blood, collected from a patient treated with proton-based radiotherapy. The chain was built from TRBV28 and TRBJ1-3, with the D gene uncertain. In nucleotide form, the sequence is TGTGCCAGCAGTCAGATACGAGGCTCTGGAAACACCATATATTTT. It is translated as CASSQIRGSGNTIYF.